This T cell receptor beta chain was retrieved from a study of control samples from healthy donors and cancer patients (dated by TCRdb to between 2020 and 2021). In regard to this clone: Its antigen specificity is not known. No much larger clone exists at a distance of one base, and base qualities are not known.

The library was prepared using the immunoSEQ multiplex PCR assay. TCRdb mirrors the immuneACCESS table, restricted to in-frame sequences. Some clones are absent from its copies; in checked studies, under half trace to an unresolved V gene, and the reason for the others is unknown. The sample table shows 100,000 to 150,000 clones, and around 89% are seen once. Of the sample, about two fifths falls within the top ten clones. V is pared back by 3 bases and J by 1 base, with 7 bases lying between the germline termini. Inclusive of the bounding cysteine and phenylalanine, the CDR3 is 13 residues long. The sequence is cut down to CDR3 DNA, 39 bases in frame from base 1. CDR1 and CDR2, looked up from the germline V gene, are SGDLS and YYNGEE.

The receptor's source is a man aged 45 to 65 in good health. Sequenced input: blood. The chain uses TRBV9 and TRBJ1-1, with a tentative D gene TRBD1 over 5 matching bases. CDR3 sequence: CASSEGPNTEAFF. The sequenced DNA is TGTGCCAGCAGCGAGGGGCCGAACACTGAAGCTTTCTTT. Extended through the reference TRBV9 and TRBJ1-1 proteins, this CDR3 yields the full variable domain: DSGVTQTPKHLITATGQRVTLRCSPRSGDLSVYWYQQSLDQGLQFLIQYYNGEERAKGNILERFSAQQFPDLHSELNLSSLELGDSALYFCASSEGPNTEAFFGQGTRLTVV.